This T cell receptor beta chain was retrieved from a study of memory CD4+ T cells and cytomegalovirus serostatus. Study context: Of the healthy Belgian adults, several were CMV seropositive and fewer than 30 seronegative. Broader study findings: Of roughly 180 reported CMV TCRbeta sequences, 67 were found in memory CD4+ repertoires.

Some clones are missing from TCRdb's copy, which holds only in-frame ones; the method was immunoSEQ multiplex PCR. The sample records 50,000 to 60,000 clones, 82% being singletons. Single viable CD3+CD4+CD8-CD45RO+ cells were sorted as the memory CD4+ T cells. The CDR3 totals 15 residues. Germline V gene sequence: CDR1 SGHTA, CDR2 FQGNSA. Trimming took 3 bases from V and 2 from J, leaving 12 bases between them. With regard to this clone: Its specificity is unknown.

V gene TRBV7-2 combines with J gene TRBJ2-3, with D tentatively TRBD2 (7 bases). What was sequenced was memory CD4+ T cells from blood. This TCR came from an adult in good health and CMV-seronegative. CDR3 amino acids: CASSFVGGPTDTQYF. CDR3 coding DNA: TGTGCCAGCAGCTTCGTCGGGGGGCCCACAGATACGCAGTATTTT.